These 13 T cell receptor beta chains originate from one sample sequenced in a study of blood T cell repertoires in COVID-19 (TCRdb year 2020). The library was produced with the immunoSEQ multiplex PCR assay. In its TCRdb copy, this immuneACCESS table keeps in-frame sequences only and misses some clones. Where compared with another copy, unresolved V genes explain less than half of these, and the others have no known cause. The table for this sample lists about 190,000 clones; around 85% of them were counted only once. The ten largest clones capture around 12% of the sample. Input material: peripheral blood. These receptors were obtained from a woman in her forties or fifties with acute or convalescent COVID-19.

The rearrangement links TRBV2 to TRBJ2-1; 7 bases are a match to TRBD1. CDR1 and CDR2 from the germline V gene are SNHLY and FYNNEI. V lost 4 bases to trimming and J lost 7 bases; unmatched junction nucleotides: 10. The CDR3 sequence is 15 residues long. CDR3 residues: CASSGRGRSGNEQFF. In nucleotides, the CDR3 is TGTGCCAGCAGTGGTAGGGGGCGCTCGGGGAATGAGCAGTTCTTC.

This clone was found many times. The V gene is TRBV6-5, the J gene TRBJ1-1; D is ambiguous. The V and J ends lost 7 bases and 3 bases respectively, with 18 bases between them. The CDR3 totals 15 residues. Germline CDR1 reads MNHEY; CDR2 reads SVGAGI. In DNA, the CDR3 is TGTGCCAGCACCGAACAACCCCGAAGATACACTGAAGCTTTCTTT. Amino acids: CASTEQPRRYTEAFF.

This clone was detected a few times. The chain carries TRBV7-8 and TRBJ2-7, with TRBD2 matching over 7 bases. Germline values: CDR1 SGHVS, CDR2 FQNEAQ. Losses at the gene ends were 5 bases for V and 5 bases for J; bases not matched to a gene: 15. CDR3 length: 16 amino acids. DNA of the CDR3: TGTGCCAGCAGCAACCCGGTGGGAGGGTTTTACAACGAGCAGTACTTC. Residues: CASSNPVGGFYNEQYF. Using reference TRBV7-8 and TRBJ2-7 for the parts outside the CDR3, the full variable domain is GAGVSQSPRYKVAKRGQDVALRCDPISGHVSLFWYQQALGQGPEFLTYFQNEAQLDKSGLPSDRFFAERPEGSVSTLKIQRTQQEDSAVYLCASSNPVGGFYNEQYFGPGTRLTVT.

The chain has TRBV10-2 and TRBJ1-2; 8 bases map to TRBD1. J was trimmed by 4 bases and V by 0 bases; bases with no gene match: 13. CDR1 is WSHSY and CDR2 is SAAADI in the germline V gene. The CDR3 is 18 residues long. In DNA, the CDR3 is TGCGCCAGCAGTGAGTCCCTTTTTCAGGGGGCGCAAACCTATGGCTACACCTTC. Amino acids: CASSESLFQGAQTYGYTF.

This clone was picked up a small number of times. The rearrangement joins TRBV19 to TRBJ2-1, with 8 bases fitting TRBD2. This CDR3 has 17 amino acids. V gave up 5 bases and J gave up 4 bases; unmatched junction bases: 13. Per germline, CDR1 LNHDA and CDR2 SQIVND (reference sequence). The CDR3 region is CASSGGGGPARYNEQFF. In nucleotides, the CDR3 is TGTGCCAGTAGTGGAGGCGGGGGGCCCGCACGATACAATGAGCAGTTCTTC.

This clone was found once. The chain is built from TRBV28 and TRBJ2-1; D remains ambiguous. With 5 bases removed from V and 4 bases from J, the gap between germline ends came to 15 bases. The CDR3 length is 15 residues. Per germline, CDR1 MDHEN and CDR2 SYDVKM. The CDR3 DNA reads TGTGCCAGCAGTCAACTCACCCTGGAGTACAATGAGCAGTTCTTC. As protein: CASSQLTLEYNEQFF.

The V gene is TRBV24-1, the J gene TRBJ2-6, with no clear D. Trimming left V 0 bases short and J 1 base short, with 12 bases between. The CDR3 sequence is 18 residues long. Germline lookup yields CDR1 KGHDR and CDR2 SFDVKD. The CDR3 nucleotides read TGTGCCACCAGTGATTTGTTACAGTTGGATTCTGGGGCCAACGTCCTGACTTTC. The encoded protein is CATSDLLQLDSGANVLTF.

The chain links TRBV16 to TRBJ2-7; TRBD1 might be the D (5 bases). The CDR3 is made up of 14 amino acids. V was clipped by 0 bases and J by 3 bases, with 9 bases between them. CDR1 is KGHSY, CDR2 FQNENV, per germline. CDR3 amino acids: CASSQSLTGYEQYF. The CDR3 DNA sequence: TGTGCCAGCAGCCAATCTTTAACAGGCTACGAGCAGTACTTC.

V usage is TRBV29-1 and J usage is TRBJ1-2; TRBD1 matches at 10 bases. This CDR3 is 14 amino acids long. The V and J ends lost 3 bases and 4 bases, in that order; junction bases with no gene match: 5. Per germline, CDR1 SQVTM and CDR2 ANQGSEA. The CDR3 nucleotides read TGCAGCGTTGAGACAGGGGGCGCGGGCTATGGCTACACCTTC. Amino acids: CSVETGGAGYGYTF.

The gene calls are TRBV6-5 and TRBJ2-1; 11 positions agree with TRBD2. From germline, CDR1 is MNHEY and CDR2 SVGAGI. V was pared by 4 bases and J by 6 bases, with 8 bases of the junction left unmatched. This CDR3 contains 16 residues. The CDR3 region is CASSFLSGREGNEQFF. CDR3 DNA: TGTGCCAGCAGTTTTCTTAGCGGGAGGGAAGGCAATGAGCAGTTCTTC.

This clone has only one observation. V usage is TRBV30 and J usage is TRBJ2-5; TRBD2 agrees at 7 bases. Trimming at V came to 5 bases and at J to 4 bases, leaving 7 bases not matched to a gene. CDR1 is GTSNPN, CDR2 SVGIG, per germline (reference sequence). The CDR3 covers 13 residues. The CDR3 here is CAWGEGFGETQYF. DNA of the CDR3: TGTGCCTGGGGGGAGGGTTTTGGAGAGACCCAGTACTTC.

V and J are TRBV25-1 and TRBJ1-6; D remains ambiguous. Deletions cut 4 bases from V and 8 bases from J, with 6 bases between. Germline V gene data show CDR1 as MGHDK and CDR2 as SYGVNS. The CDR3 loop spans 12 amino acids. The CDR3 region has the DNA TGTGCCAGCAGTGCCGGGGATTCACCCCTCCACTTT. It codes for CASSAGDSPLHF.

This clone has only one observation. V and J are TRBV28 and TRBJ1-2, with D possibly being TRBD1 (5 bases). This CDR3 has 12 residues. V lost 6 bases, J lost 6 bases, and 11 bases lay in between. The germline V gene has CDR1 MDHEN and CDR2 SYDVKM. CDR3 amino acids: CASSPDSNGYTF. The CDR3 region has the DNA TGTGCCAGCAGCCCAGACAGCAATGGCTACACCTTC.